This TCR beta chain originates from a study of read filtering for tumor transcriptome and immune sequencing. Study overall: R-ISS stage counts were eight or nine for I, about 15 for II, about seven for III. Study conclusions and caveats: IR-seq and RNA-seq agreed better without single-read clonotypes.

From around 440 ng of RNA, a library with molecular barcoded alpha/delta and beta/gamma adaptors was made. From the reads, TCRdb called clonotypes with MiXCR, one entry per CDR3 protein. Of 35,000 to 50,000 distinct CDR3 sequences in the sample, about 20% were seen once. This CDR3 is 12 amino acids long. CDR1 and CDR2 from the germline V gene are MNHEY and SVGEGT. The V gene lost 2 bases and the J gene lost 8 bases, with 7 bases spanning the gap. This clonotype was found a few times. Antigen specificity is unknown. At the time of active disease, bone marrow was collected from every patient. This receptor was taken from a donor aged 40 or over with multiple myeloma. The chain combines TRBV6-2 or TRBV6-3 with TRBJ1-5; the D is unclear. Sequencing used a population of CD138-negative cells sorted from bone marrow. Here the CDR3 reads CASSYQVEPQHF. In DNA, the CDR3 is TGTGCCAGCAGTTACCAGGTTGAGCCCCAGCATTTT.